The clone carrying this TCR beta chain was picked up one time. The V end lost 3 bases, the J end lost 4 bases, and 16 bases lay between the germline ends. Germline lookup yields CDR1 SGHKS and CDR2 YYEKEE (reference sequence). The CDR3 spans 15 residues. This sample was included in a study of Ad26.COV2.S vaccination and SARS-CoV-2 variants. On the study more broadly: The vaccine Ad26.COV2.S was put into the muscle once, or twice with 56 days between.

The treatment was: some 20 received Ad26.COV2.S at low or high dose, single or two shots; a few received placebo; per-sample allocation not given. Sampling took place 63 days after the first vaccine or placebo injection. An 18-55-year-old adult in Boston served as donor. The vaccine antigen was prefusion-stabilized Wuhan SARS-CoV-2 spike. Assay used: immunoSEQ multiplex PCR; TCRdb lists only in-frame clones, some missing. The data contain roughly 680,000 clones, around 92% of them singletons. Source: peripheral blood, taken in a trial of Ad26.COV2.S vaccine versus placebo. The clonotype was recovered from a person between 18 and 60 years old who received the Ad26.COV2.S COVID-19 vaccine or a placebo. The rearrangement uses TRBV5-5 and TRBJ1-2; a weak D match, TRBD1 (6 bases). CDR3 region: CASSSGQGPTYGYTF. CDR3 in DNA: TGTGCCAGCAGCTCTGGGCAGGGGCCGACCTATGGCTACACCTTC.